This note documents a single TCR beta chain sequence. Its antigen is not known. The data are from a study of cytomegalovirus exposure and HLA in healthy donors. Study as a whole: From about 180 million T cells, an earlier analysis saw approximately 110 million unique TCR beta sequences. Points from the study as a whole: With later analysis, a missense DCLRE1C variant became linked to TCR beta V- and J-gene trimming. In most subjects, TCR beta sequences reportedly gave accurate predictions of HLA-A and HLA-B alleles. Roughly even sequencing depth across donors was the assumption behind the presence/absence analyses.

Deletions cut 7 bases from V and 3 bases from J, with 13 bases between. Germline values: CDR1 MDHEN, CDR2 SYDVKM. This CDR3 spans 14 amino acids. 13 Jbeta primers and 60 Vbeta primers were used for the PCR. Sequencing was performed with immunoSEQ multiplex PCR; in TCRdb, only in-frame clones are kept and a portion is missing. The data contain under 150,000 clones, roughly 67% of them singletons. Sequenced: PBMCs. The chain combines TRBV28 with TRBJ1-3, with D unresolved. The clonotype comes from a man between 18 and 29 years old in good health and CMV-seropositive. The DNA for the CDR3 is TGTGCCAGCATTGAGTCGGGAATTGGAAACACCATATATTTT. Protein product: CASIESGIGNTIYF.